The present TCR beta chain was sequenced within a study of cytotoxic CD8 clonotypes in ibrutinib-treated CLL. Study-level findings and limits: The study found clonality rose at ibrutinib response, then fell toward baseline at progression. Higher circulating CD8+ T-cell counts strongly accompanied higher baseline clonality, above age-matched healthy donors. A difference in sampling times existed between sustained-remission and progressing patients. Under therapy, public clonotypes either contracted or stayed stable, and they were uncommon.

Data came from immunoSEQ multiplex PCR; TCRdb stores just in-frame clones and leaves some out. This sample has 150,000 or so clones, with 80% to 90% found just once. The CDR3 length is 16 residues. Trimming cost V 3 bases and J 0 bases, with 14 bases left between them. Germline V gene data show CDR1 as SGDLS and CDR2 as YYNGEE. Details on this clone: Its antigen remains unidentified.

The sequence was obtained from a human donor with chronic lymphocytic leukemia. This chain uses TRBV9 with TRBJ2-3, with D possibly being TRBD1 or TRBD2 (6 bases each). Source: PBMCs, taken after 24 months of ibrutinib treatment. The CDR3 sequence is CASSEEGGQSTDTQYF. The CDR3 DNA reads as TGTGCCAGCAGCGAAGAGGGGGGCCAAAGCACAGATACGCAGTATTTT.